The TCR beta chain under discussion was sequenced for a study of blood T cell repertoires in COVID-19. At the level of the study: Material from acute and convalescent COVID-19 was sourced from the United States, Italy and Spain. In each case, the material was cDNA or gDNA derived from T cells, B-cell-depleted T cells, or PBMCs.

Original analysis: It was from reference gene primer amplification that nucleated cell counts were estimated. Profiled with immunoSEQ multiplex PCR; TCRdb holds only in-frame clones, not every one. V and J calls plus clone size are reproduced from that table; the DNA served to infer D and trimming. The sample lists approximately 150,000 clones; around 85% were seen once. Germline CDR1 reads MNHEY; CDR2 reads SMNVEV (reference sequence). CDR3 length: 13 amino acids. The V and J ends lost 4 bases and 6 bases respectively, with 13 bases between them. This TCR came from a woman of 80 years or more with acute or convalescent COVID-19. This chain uses TRBV27 with TRBJ2-7; D is perhaps TRBD2 (6 bases). Material: peripheral blood. CDR3 loop: CASSSRRGGEQYF. As DNA, the CDR3 is TGTGCCAGCAGTTCCCGACGGGGAGGCGAGCAGTACTTC.